This T cell receptor beta chain is from a study of human T cells and chemical hapten exposure. Study as a whole: All through the approximately 24-week study, the scalp of each patient received diphenylcyclopropenone doses weekly. Study-level points and caveats: There was no change with DPC sensitization in TCRs above 1 in 1000 frequency.

V dropped 1 base and J dropped 0; count of bases not matched to a gene: 11. The CDR3 length is 19 residues. CDR1 is SEHNR, CDR2 FQNEAQ, per germline (reference sequence). Unique molecular identifiers were attached to individual cDNA molecules during library preparation. TCRdb independently ran MiXCR on the RACE reads; one entry per CDR3 protein. The sample consists of 250,000 or so distinct CDR3 sequences, around 7.3% of them appearing once. Details on this clonotype: Its antigen is not identified.

The time point: pre-sensitization, week 0. Noted treatment: therapeutic diphenylcyclopropenone sensitization with weekly scalp DPC. Donation of samples came from alopecia patients who were 18 to 70 years old and suitable for DPC. The source of this sequence is a man younger than 35 with alopecia areata. Some clones in this sample may be carry-over from other donors' samples. The chain uses TRBV7-9 and TRBJ2-3, with 9 bases matching TRBD2. Specimen: whole blood, collected in connection with sensitization to the hapten diphenylcyclopropenone (DPC). In nucleotides, the CDR3 is TGTGCCAGCAGCTTAGTGGCCAGCGGGGGGATTTCTAGCACAGATACGCAGTATTTT. This translates into CASSLVASGGISSTDTQYF. The entire variable domain, with the rest obtained from reference TRBV7-9 and TRBJ2-3, is as follows: DTGVSQNPRHKITKRGQNVTFRCDPISEHNRLYWYRQTLGQGPEFLTYFQNEAQLEKSRLLSDRFSAERPKGSFSTLEIQRTEQGDSAMYLCASSLVASGGISSTDTQYFGPGTRLTVL.